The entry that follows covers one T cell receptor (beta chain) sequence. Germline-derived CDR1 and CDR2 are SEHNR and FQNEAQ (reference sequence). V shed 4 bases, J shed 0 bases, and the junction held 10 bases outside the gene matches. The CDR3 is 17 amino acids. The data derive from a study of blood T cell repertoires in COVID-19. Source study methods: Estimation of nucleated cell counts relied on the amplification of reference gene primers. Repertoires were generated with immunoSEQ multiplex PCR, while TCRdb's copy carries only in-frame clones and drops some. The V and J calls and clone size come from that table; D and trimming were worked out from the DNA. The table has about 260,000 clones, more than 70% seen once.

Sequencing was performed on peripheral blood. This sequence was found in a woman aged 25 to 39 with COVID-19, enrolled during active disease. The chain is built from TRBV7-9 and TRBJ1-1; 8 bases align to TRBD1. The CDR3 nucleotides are TGTGCCAGCAGCTCCCGTTTAAAGGGACAGGTGAACACTGAAGCTTTCTTT. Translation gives CASSSRLKGQVNTEAFF.